This entry describes one TCR beta chain. Its matching antigen is unknown. This specimen comes from a study of T-cell memory formation after mild COVID-19. Overall study findings and caveats: Memory from before infection featured some responding clones, which suggests cross-reactive memory joined. Day 37-peaking second-wave clones had unconfirmed SARS-CoV-2 specificity.

V was clipped by 2 bases and J by 5 bases; unmatched bases: 8. The CDR3 runs to 18 residues. Germline lookup yields CDR1 KGHSH and CDR2 LQKENI. TCRdb ran MiXCR on the 5' RACE reads and lists one entry per CDR3 protein. The sample has fewer than 450,000 distinct CDR3 sequences, 20% to 25% seen once; the top ten hold approximately 12%. The sequenced sample was PBMCs or a T cell subset sorted from them (not recorded which). This TCR came from an adult woman who had mild COVID-19 (a few samples of this study predate the infection). Cell type and time point are not known. J is TRBJ2-2 and V is TRBV18, with 13 bases fitting TRBD2. The CDR3 DNA reads as TGTGCCAGCTCACCAAGGCGGACTAGCGGGAGTAATACCGGGGAGCTGTTTTTT. Protein product: CASSPRRTSGSNTGELFF.